One and the same sample provided the 11 T cell receptor beta chains below, sequenced in a study of blood T cell repertoires in COVID-19. Produced via immunoSEQ multiplex PCR; TCRdb's table is partial and in-frame only. Among just under 150,000 clones listed, 75% to 90% were seen once. Material for sequencing was peripheral blood. The receptors derive from a man aged 50 or older who had recovered from COVID-19.

The chain links TRBV6-2 or TRBV6-3 to TRBJ2-1; a possible D gene is TRBD2 (6 bases). Germline V gene lookup returns CDR1 MNHEY and CDR2 SVGEGT. Trimming took off 0 bases at V and 3 bases at J, with 15 bases between the two ends. The CDR3 has 17 amino acids. In nucleotides, the CDR3 is TGTGCCAGCAGTTACTCCCCCCCTGGGGGGATCTACAATGAGCAGTTCTTC. Its translation: CASSYSPPGGIYNEQFF.

The gene calls are TRBV9 and TRBJ1-1; a possible D gene is TRBD1 (5 bases). Germline assignment: CDR1 SGDLS and CDR2 YYNGEE. There are 15 residues in the CDR3. Trimming stripped 2 bases from V and 0 bases from J, with 11 bases between. CDR3 nucleotide sequence: TGTGCCAGCAGCGTTCGCGGGACCCTGAACACTGAAGCTTTCTTT. Amino acid sequence: CASSVRGTLNTEAFF.

This clone has only a few counts. The V gene is TRBV11-2, the J gene TRBJ2-7, with 10 bases matching TRBD1. This CDR3 is built from 17 residues. J was trimmed by 3 bases and V by 2 bases; bases with no gene match: 10. The germline V gene encodes CDR1 SGHAT and CDR2 FQNNGV. The CDR3 coding sequence is TGTGCCAGCAGCTTAACCGCGCGGGACAGGGGAGACTACGAGCAGTACTTC. Translating gives CASSLTARDRGDYEQYF.

This CDR3 is CASSLTSGAGGELFF. CDR3 DNA sequence: TGTGCCAGCAGCCTGACTAGCGGGGCGGGCGGGGAGCTGTTTTTT. The chain uses TRBV7-7 and TRBJ2-2, with 11 bases lining up with TRBD2. Germline V gives CDR1 SSHAT, CDR2 FNYEAQ (reference sequence). The CDR3 totals 15 residues. V trimming: 5 bases; J trimming: 7 bases; junction bases outside the gene matches: 6.

The V and J genes are TRBV7-2 and TRBJ2-3; D perhaps matches TRBD1 (5 bases). The germline V gene has CDR1 SGHTA and CDR2 FQGNSA. Trimming shortened V by 1 base and J by 0 bases, and 8 bases separated the two germline ends. The CDR3 contains 15 residues. CDR3 sequence (DNA): TGTGCCAGCAGCTTAGGGACAACTAGCACAGATACGCAGTATTTT. This encodes CASSLGTTSTDTQYF.

The V gene is TRBV7-9, the J gene TRBJ1-2, with 7 bases that match TRBD1. The V gene's germline CDR1 is SEHNR and CDR2 FQNEAQ (reference sequence). V shed 2 bases and J 9 bases; nucleotides not matched to a gene: 6. The CDR3 consists of 13 residues. CDR3 sequence reads: CASSLQTGNRYTF. CDR3 nucleotides: TGTGCCAGCAGCTTACAGACAGGGAATCGCTACACCTTC.

This clone appeared once. The rearrangement uses TRBV2 and TRBJ1-6; D unresolved. V was cut by 8 bases and J by 6 bases, with 14 bases left in between. Germline V gene data show CDR1 as SNHLY and CDR2 as FYNNEI. This CDR3 has 14 amino acids. Here the CDR3 DNA reads TGTGCCAGCCTAGGCCAAATGCTTAATTCACCCCTCCACTTT. Translation: CASLGQMLNSPLHF.

The sample holds one count of this clone. The chain uses TRBV29-1 and TRBJ2-7; 11 bases agree with TRBD1. CDR3 length equals 14 residues. J was trimmed by 4 bases and V by 1 base; bases with no gene match: 3. CDR1 is SQVTM, CDR2 ANQGSEA, per germline. This CDR3 is CSVEGGQGAYEQYF. In DNA, the CDR3 is TGCAGCGTTGAAGGAGGACAGGGGGCTTACGAGCAGTACTTC.

This clone was counted a single time. The CDR3 DNA follows: TGTGCCAGCAGCCAAGTACTCGCTAGCGGGGGGTTCCCAGAGACCCAGTACTTC. It translates to CASSQVLASGGFPETQYF. The chain links TRBV3-1 (or the pseudogene TRBV3-2) to TRBJ2-5; 11 bases match TRBD2. The J segment lost 4 bases and the V segment lost 1 base, leaving 11 bases of the junction unmatched. CDR1 and CDR2 (germline): LGHDT, YNNKEL (reference sequence). The CDR3 has 18 amino acids.

J is TRBJ2-3 and V is TRBV19; D not resolved. V dropped 4 bases and J dropped 1 base, with 12 bases sitting between them. The CDR3 extends over 15 amino acids. CDR1 and CDR2 (germline): LNHDA, SQIVND (reference sequence). The CDR3 DNA sequence: TGTGCCAGTAGTAGGGCCCCCCCTGGCACAGATACGCAGTATTTT. Translation: CASSRAPPGTDTQYF.

There are a few counts of this clone. The rearrangement links TRBV6-6 to TRBJ1-3; TRBD1 might be the D (6 bases). Trimming removed 8 bases from V and 4 bases from J, with 15 bases in between. CDR3 length: 14 amino acids. Germline V gene lookup returns CDR1 MNHNY and CDR2 SVGAGI (reference sequence). The CDR3: CASQTGPLGNTIYF. In DNA, the CDR3 is TGTGCCAGCCAGACAGGTCCGCTAGGAAACACCATATATTTT.